One sample yielded the 8 T cell receptor beta chains listed below, sequenced in a study of blood T cell repertoires in COVID-19. Sequencing used immunoSEQ multiplex PCR; TCRdb keeps in-frame clones, though not all of them. The sample shows some 200,000 clones, approximately 84% of them seen only once. Sequencing was done on a sample of peripheral blood. These receptors all come from a man at least 80 years old with acute or convalescent COVID-19.

The chain combines TRBV27 with TRBJ2-5; 8 nucleotides align to TRBD2. Germline trimming cut 5 bases from V and 2 bases from J; bases unmatched to any gene: 7. Germline V gene lookup returns CDR1 MNHEY and CDR2 SMNVEV (reference sequence). The CDR3 spans 15 residues. CDR3 in amino acids: CASSPRTSLQETQYF. CDR3 coding DNA: TGTGCCAGCAGTCCACGGACTAGCCTTCAAGAGACCCAGTACTTC.

The CDR3 sequence is CASSPWTGSSYNEQFF. The CDR3 bases are TGTGCCAGCAGCCCCTGGACGGGAAGCTCCTACAATGAGCAGTTCTTC. The chain joins TRBV7-9 to TRBJ2-1, with D possibly matching TRBD2 (5 bases). Looked up from germline, CDR1 is SEHNR and CDR2 is FQNEAQ (reference sequence). V dropped 5 bases and J dropped 0 bases, with 14 bases sitting between them. The length of the CDR3 is 16 residues. Together with reference TRBV7-9 and TRBJ2-1, the CDR3 gives the full variable domain: DTGVSQNPRHKITKRGQNVTFRCDPISEHNRLYWYRQTLGQGPEFLTYFQNEAQLEKSRLLSDRFSAERPKGSFSTLEIQRTEQGDSAMYLCASSPWTGSSYNEQFFGPGTRLTVL.

The rearrangement uses TRBV11-2 and TRBJ2-4; 7 bases align to TRBD1. V shed 4 bases and J 1 base; nucleotides not matched to a gene: 13. CDR1 and CDR2 from the germline V gene are SGHAT and FQNNGV. This CDR3 spans 18 amino acids. The CDR3 sequence: CASSSTPDREGAKNIQYF. DNA of the CDR3: TGTGCCAGCAGCTCTACCCCTGACAGGGAAGGGGCCAAAAACATTCAGTACTTC.

CDR3 loop: CASSSGGALGANVLTF. DNA for the CDR3: TGTGCCAGCAGTTCGGGGGGGGCGCTTGGGGCCAACGTCCTGACTTTC. V gene TRBV28 combines with J gene TRBJ2-6; the match to TRBD2 covers 8 bases. The CDR3 loop spans 16 amino acids. In germline, CDR1 is MDHEN, CDR2 SYDVKM. V was clipped by 4 bases and J by 3 bases; unmatched bases: 5.

The chain joins TRBV19 to TRBJ1-5; the match to TRBD1 covers 10 bases. The CDR3 has 16 residues. V lost 4 bases and J lost 4; bases outside the gene matches: 7. Germline values: CDR1 LNHDA, CDR2 SQIVND (reference sequence). The CDR3 sequence: CASSKVGQGINQPQHF. The CDR3, as DNA: TGTGCCAGTAGTAAGGTGGGACAGGGGATTAATCAGCCCCAGCATTTT.

The V and J genes are TRBV30 and TRBJ1-5; D call uncertain. Trimming stripped 2 bases from V and 0 bases from J, with 8 bases between. Germline V gene lookup returns CDR1 GTSNPN and CDR2 SVGIG (reference sequence). The CDR3 is 14 residues long. The CDR3 region is CAWSTDYSNQPQHF. The CDR3 nucleotides are TGTGCCTGGAGTACAGATTATAGCAATCAGCCCCAGCATTTT.

The chain is built from TRBV6-4 and TRBJ2-7; 8 nucleotides match TRBD1. The CDR3 extends over 15 amino acids. The germline V gene has CDR1 MRHNA and CDR2 SNTAGT. Trimming took 0 bases from V and 3 from J; bases not matched to a gene: 4. CDR3 DNA sequence: TGTGCCAGCAGTGACTCGAGACAGGGGCTCTACGAGCAGTACGTC. This gives the protein CASSDSRQGLYEQYV.

CDR3 sequence: CASSSSDRGGNTIYF. The CDR3 DNA follows: TGTGCCAGCAGTTCGAGCGACAGGGGTGGAAACACCATATATTTT. The chain recombines TRBV28 with TRBJ1-3; 8 bases agree with TRBD1. V lost 4 bases and J lost 3; bases outside the gene matches: 5. Germline V lookup: CDR1 MDHEN, CDR2 SYDVKM. This CDR3 contains 15 residues. The full variable domain, with the rest looked up from reference TRBV28 and TRBJ1-3, is DVKVTQSSRYLVKRTGEKVFLECVQDMDHENMFWYRQDPGLGLRLIYFSYDVKMKEKGDIPEGYSVSREKKERFSLILESASTNQTSMYLCASSSSDRGGNTIYFGEGSWLTVV.